This T cell receptor (beta chain) was identified in a study of blood T cell repertoires in COVID-19. The wider study: Samples taken during acute and convalescent COVID-19 were collected in the United States, Italy and Spain.

This clone occurred once. Seattle's enrolled individuals joined amid active infection and were then monitored longitudinally. In the authors' workflow: Scientists estimated how many nucleated cells there were by amplifying reference gene primers. Using immunoSEQ multiplex PCR, the repertoire was profiled, and TCRdb retains in-frame clones only, with some absent. The DNA gave D and trimming, while V, J and clone size come from that table. The data show 300,000 to 450,000 clones, roughly 90% seen once. Input material: peripheral blood. The TCR was taken from a woman younger than 45 with COVID-19, enrolled during active disease.

The DNA for the CDR3 is TGTGCCAGCAGCCATCGATTTGGGACAGAAAGTTCACCCCTCCACTTT. Its protein is CASSHRFGTESSPLHF. The rearrangement links TRBV4-2 to TRBJ1-6; 7 bases align to TRBD1. V lost 3 bases and J lost 9; bases outside the gene matches: 11. The V gene's germline CDR1 is LGHNA and CDR2 YNFKEQ. The CDR3 totals 16 residues.